These 14 T cell receptor beta chains were all obtained from the same sample, sequenced in a study of control samples from healthy donors and cancer patients. Libraries were prepared by immunoSEQ multiplex PCR; TCRdb keeps only in-frame clonotypes and omits some of them. Of about 93,000 clones listed, 88% are singletons. Sequenced sample: blood. These receptors all come from a woman between 65 and 79 years old in good health.

The gene calls are TRBV20-1 and TRBJ1-6; a possible D gene is TRBD1 (5 bases). V dropped 3 bases and J dropped 4 bases, with 13 bases sitting between them. The germline gives CDR1 DFQATT, CDR2 SNEGSKA (reference sequence). The CDR3 extends over 15 amino acids. As DNA, the CDR3 is TGCAGTGCTAGTGGGAGACAGCCATATAATTCACCCCTCCACTTT. This codes for CSASGRQPYNSPLHF.

CDR3 bases: TGTGCCAGCAGCGTAACAGCCGACGTCACTGAAGCTTTCTTT. Translation gives CASSVTADVTEAFF. This sequence joins TRBV9 and TRBJ1-1, with no clear D. The CDR3 contains 14 residues. The germline V gene encodes CDR1 SGDLS and CDR2 YYNGEE. Trimming cost V 1 base and J 4 bases, with 11 bases left between them.

J is TRBJ1-2 and V is TRBV5-6; 7 positions agree with TRBD1. Trimming took 4 bases from V and 9 from J; bases not matched to a gene: 12. CDR3 length: 14 amino acids. Germline CDR1 and CDR2: SGHDT and YYEEEE. The CDR3 reads CASSLYLSTGSYTF. In DNA, the CDR3 is TGTGCCAGCAGCCTCTACCTATCGACAGGGAGCTACACCTTC.

The chain couples TRBV27 to TRBJ1-6; D uncertain. The CDR3 has 13 amino acids. V dropped 6 bases and J dropped 4 bases, with 7 bases sitting between them. Per the germline V gene, CDR1 is MNHEY and CDR2 is SMNVEV (reference sequence). The CDR3 sequence is CASRESYNSPLHF. CDR3 coding DNA: TGTGCCAGCAGAGAGAGTTATAATTCACCCCTCCACTTT.

To note about this clone: This CDR3 is also generated by other DNA sequences in the sample. V usage is TRBV5-6 and J usage is TRBJ1-6; a weak D match, TRBD1 (5 bases). The CDR3 runs to 14 residues. V lost 0 bases and J lost 4, with 5 bases in between. The germline V gene encodes CDR1 SGHDT and CDR2 YYEEEE. Written as DNA, the CDR3 is TGTGCCAGCAGCTTGGCAGGGTATAATTCACCCCTCCACTTT. This sequence encodes CASSLAGYNSPLHF.

The V and J genes are TRBV7-6 and TRBJ1-6; the D gene is possibly TRBD1 (5 bases). This CDR3 region has 15 residues. V lost 5 bases, J lost 9 bases, and 17 bases lay in between. From germline, CDR1 is SGHVS and CDR2 FNYEAQ. The CDR3 region has the DNA TGTGCCAGCAGCGCCCAGGGTGAGGTAGCTTCACCCCTCCACTTT. This codes for CASSAQGEVASPLHF. The full variable domain, rest sourced from reference TRBV7-6 and TRBJ1-6, is GAGVSQSPRYKVTKRGQDVALRCDPISGHVSLYWYRQALGQGPEFLTYFNYEAQQDKSGLPNDRFSAERPEGSISTLTIQRTEQRDSAMYRCASSAQGEVASPLHFGNGTRLTVT.

The chain combines TRBV4-1 with TRBJ1-4, with a weak D call TRBD1 (5 bases). V was trimmed by 3 bases and J by 3 bases, leaving 14 bases between them. CDR1 MGHRA and CDR2 YSYEKL come from the germline V gene. CDR3 length: 16 amino acids. The chain's CDR3 is CASSQPRRGPNEKLFF. Here the CDR3 DNA reads TGCGCCAGCAGCCAGCCCAGGCGGGGCCCTAATGAAAAACTGTTTTTT.

The genes are TRBV5-1 and TRBJ1-1; 7 bases are shared with TRBD1. This CDR3 is built from 14 residues. V lost 6 bases and J lost 4; bases outside the gene matches: 9. Germline V gene data show CDR1 as SGHRS and CDR2 as YFSETQ. The CDR3 DNA reads TGCGCCAGCAAGGGGGCCCAAGTCCCCACTGAAGCTTTCTTT. The encoded protein is CASKGAQVPTEAFF.

This clone showed up just once. CDR3 protein: CASSEGATNEKLFF. The CDR3 nucleotides read TGTGCCAGCAGCGAGGGTGCAACTAATGAAAAACTGTTTTTT. V usage is TRBV7-6 and J usage is TRBJ1-4; D remains unclear. CDR3 size: 14 residues. With 5 bases removed from V and 0 bases from J, the gap between germline ends came to 7 bases. Germline V gene sequence: CDR1 SGHVS, CDR2 FNYEAQ.

This clone has a single count. J is TRBJ2-2 and V is TRBV7-6; D unresolved. The CDR3 is 12 amino acids. Germline V gene data show CDR1 as SGHVS and CDR2 as FNYEAQ. Trimming removed 5 bases at V and 6 bases at J, with 7 bases between. CDR3 region: CASSHGAGELFF. The DNA of the CDR3 is TGTGCCAGCAGCCATGGAGCCGGGGAGCTGTTTTTT.

V is TRBV5-1 and J is TRBJ1-2; D is possibly TRBD1 (6 bases). This CDR3 spans 14 amino acids. The germline CDR1 and CDR2 sequences are SGHRS and YFSETQ. V was clipped by 4 bases and J by 7 bases, with 17 bases between them. Here the CDR3 reads CASSAGGGLGGYTF. The CDR3 nucleotides are TGCGCCAGCAGCGCTGGAGGGGGTCTCGGTGGCTACACCTTC.

This clone has ten or more counts. The chain links TRBV2 to TRBJ2-7, with D possibly TRBD1 on 6 matching bases. The CDR3 runs to 15 residues. V gave up 0 bases and J gave up 4 bases, with 13 bases separating them. Germline lookup yields CDR1 SNHLY and CDR2 FYNNEI. CDR3 residues: CASSEAGTSAYEQYF. CDR3 bases: TGTGCCAGCAGTGAAGCTGGGACAAGTGCTTACGAGCAGTACTTC.

The chain is built from TRBV5-1 and TRBJ1-2, with 8 positions matching TRBD1. This CDR3 has 15 residues. Germline V lookup: CDR1 SGHRS, CDR2 YFSETQ. V lost 0 bases and J lost 7; bases outside the gene matches: 8. CDR3 residues: CASSLGGTGMGGYTF. CDR3 in DNA: TGCGCCAGCAGCTTGGGCGGGACAGGAATGGGTGGCTACACCTTC. Full variable domain (missing parts from reference TRBV5-1 and TRBJ1-2): KAGVTQTPRYLIKTRGQQVTLSCSPISGHRSVSWYQQTPGQGLQFLFEYFSETQRNKGNFPGRFSGRQFSNSRSEMNVSTLELGDSALYLCASSLGGTGMGGYTFGSGTRLTVV.

V usage is TRBV29-1 and J usage is TRBJ2-7, with 12 positions matching TRBD1. V lost 4 bases, J lost 7 bases, and 8 bases stayed unmatched. There are 14 residues in the CDR3. Germline assignment: CDR1 SQVTM and CDR2 ANQGSEA. The CDR3 sequence is CSVGTGQGAREQYF. CDR3 coding DNA: TGCAGCGTTGGGACGGGACAGGGGGCGCGGGAGCAGTACTTC.